One sample yielded the 30 T cell receptor beta chains listed below, sequenced in a study of blood T cells in healthy people across ages. A second about 6 to 12 cycle PCR used barcoded and J-beta primers. One entry per CDR3 protein, called by TCRdb with MiXCR from the 5' RACE reads. The data contain 590,000 or so distinct CDR3 sequences, roughly 30% of them singletons. Sequencing was done on a sample of blood. Receptor source: an elderly woman in good health.

This clonotype appeared many times. The chain has TRBV29-1 and TRBJ1-5; tentative D call: TRBD1 (5 bases). Germline CDR1 reads SQVTM; CDR2 reads ANQGSEA. The CDR3 contains 16 residues. Trimming removed 6 bases from V and 3 bases from J, with 21 bases in between. The CDR3 bases are TGCAGCGTACGAGAGACCCGGGACGGCCTCAATCAGCCCCAGCATTTT. This encodes CSVRETRDGLNQPQHF. The variable domain in full, with the rest retrieved from reference TRBV29-1 and TRBJ1-5, is SAVISQKPSRDICQRGTSLTIQCQVDSQVTMMFWYRQQPGQSLTLIATANQGSEATYESGFVIDKFPISRPNLTFSTLTVSNMSPEDSSIYLCSVRETRDGLNQPQHFGDGTRLSIL.

This clonotype was counted between two and nine times. The chain employs TRBV6-1 and TRBJ1-4; tentatively, D is TRBD1 (5 bases). Trimming removed 10 bases at V and 3 bases at J, with 12 bases between. The CDR3 is 13 residues long. CDR1 MNHNS and CDR2 SASEGT come from the germline V gene. This chain's CDR3 is CATRDGPNEKLFF. The CDR3 DNA reads TGTGCCACCAGGGACGGACCTAATGAAAAACTGTTTTTT.

The V call is TRBV24-1, the J call TRBJ2-1; 14 nucleotides line up with TRBD2. Germline V gene sequence: CDR1 KGHDR, CDR2 SFDVKD. The CDR3 is 13 residues long. The V gene end was trimmed by 10 bases and the J gene end by 8 bases; junction bases not matched to a gene: 3. The CDR3 region is CATGLAGGYEQFF. The CDR3, as DNA: TGTGCCACAGGACTAGCGGGAGGCTATGAGCAGTTCTTC.

This clonotype was counted a few times. The chain carries TRBV5-1 and TRBJ1-6; possibly TRBD1 for D (5 bases). The CDR3 consists of 14 residues. The germline gives CDR1 SGHRS, CDR2 YFSETQ. Deletions cut 3 bases from V and 7 bases from J, with 11 bases between. The CDR3 sequence: CASSYTRGNSPLHF. The CDR3 coding sequence is TGCGCCAGCAGCTATACGCGGGGGAATTCACCCCTCCACTTT.

This clonotype was seen a handful of times. The chain has TRBV7-8 and TRBJ1-4, with 11 bases identical to TRBD1. V was clipped by 4 bases and J by 6 bases; unmatched bases: 1. Germline V gives CDR1 SGHVS, CDR2 FQNEAQ. The CDR3 is 14 amino acids. The CDR3 sequence is CASSSGQGDEKLFF. In DNA, the CDR3 is TGTGCCAGCAGCTCGGGACAGGGGGATGAAAAACTGTTTTTT.

Of note for this clonotype: One base away lies a much larger clone, so this may be a sequencing read error. The chain is built from TRBV20-1 and TRBJ2-1; 12 positions agree with TRBD1. Germline CDR1 reads DFQATT; CDR2 reads SNEGSKA (reference sequence). The ends lost 6 bases at V and 7 bases at J; junction bases unmatched: 10. The CDR3 is 15 residues long. The CDR3 DNA reads TGCAGTGCCCCTATGGGACAGGGGGCATCAAATGAGCAGTTCTTC. Its translation is CSAPMGQGASNEQFF.

This clonotype was recorded at least ten times. The J gene is TRBJ2-2, the V gene TRBV20-1, with 7 bases that match TRBD1. Per the germline V gene, CDR1 is DFQATT and CDR2 is SNEGSKA (reference sequence). This CDR3 spans 13 amino acids. Trimming cost V 5 bases and J 3 bases; bases outside gene matches: 3. The CDR3 coding sequence is TGCAGTGCTTGGGACAGCTACACCGGGGAGCTGTTTTTT. Translating gives CSAWDSYTGELFF.

The sample holds many counts of this clonotype. The chain has TRBV24-1 and TRBJ1-2, with a possible D match to TRBD1 (6 bases). CDR1 is KGHDR and CDR2 is SFDVKD in the germline V gene. This CDR3 comprises 14 residues. V was shortened by 5 bases and J by 1 base, with 10 bases between the two germline ends. CDR3 coding DNA: TGTGCCACCAGTGCCACGGACAGTAACTATGGCTACACCTTC. Translating it yields CATSATDSNYGYTF.

V gene TRBV28 combines with J gene TRBJ2-5; TRBD2 aligns across 12 bases. From germline, CDR1 is MDHEN and CDR2 SYDVKM. The CDR3 loop spans 18 amino acids. With V trimmed by 5 bases and J by 2 bases, 12 bases remained unmatched. The CDR3, as DNA: TGTGCCAGCAGTACACTCGGGACTAGCGGGCTGATACAAGAGACCCAGTACTTC. Its protein product is CASSTLGTSGLIQETQYF.

CDR3 amino acids: CAWKIPGFSRDRDSYEQYF. In DNA, the CDR3 is TGTGCCTGGAAAATCCCGGGGTTCTCCAGGGACAGGGACTCCTACGAGCAGTACTTC. The chain couples TRBV30 to TRBJ2-7, with 9 bases that match TRBD1. Germline lookup yields CDR1 GTSNPN and CDR2 SVGIG (reference sequence). With 4 bases clipped from V and 0 bases from J, the junction kept 19 bases outside the gene matches. This CDR3 is built from 19 residues. Full variable domain (rest looked up from reference TRBV30 and TRBJ2-7): SQTIHQWPATLVQPVGSPLSLECTVEGTSNPNLYWYRQAAGRGLQLLFYSVGIGQISSEVPQNLSASRPQDRQFILSSKKLLLSDSGFYLCAWKIPGFSRDRDSYEQYFGPGTRLTVT.

In this sample, this clonotype turned up many times. The CDR3 sequence is CASSLGLAGDTDTQYF. The CDR3 DNA reads TGTGCCAGCAGCTTGGGACTAGCGGGGGACACAGATACGCAGTATTTT. The rearrangement links TRBV5-8 to TRBJ2-3; TRBD2 matches 12 bases. The CDR3 runs to 16 residues. Trimming cost V 0 bases and J 2 bases; bases outside gene matches: 1. The V gene's germline CDR1 is SGHTS and CDR2 YDEGEE.

This clonotype occurred many times. DNA for the CDR3: TGTGCCACCAGCAGCACCTCGGGGGCTCGGGAGACCCAGTACTTC. Protein: CATSSTSGARETQYF. This rearrangement joins TRBV15 to TRBJ2-5, with D perhaps TRBD1 or TRBD2 (6 bases each). The ends were cut back, 3 bases at V and 5 bases at J, with 16 bases in the middle. This CDR3 has 15 residues. Germline CDR1 reads LNHNV; CDR2 reads YYDKDF (reference sequence).

This clonotype turned up a few times. The chain joins TRBV5-6 to TRBJ2-1; 7 bases are a match to TRBD1. The CDR3 is 15 residues long. V was clipped by 1 base and J by 4 bases; unmatched bases: 5. The V gene's germline CDR1 is SGHDT and CDR2 YYEEEE. CDR3 region: CASSLRGQPYNEQFF. In DNA, the CDR3 is TGTGCCAGCAGCTTGAGGGGACAGCCGTACAATGAGCAGTTCTTC.

About this clonotype: A much larger clonotype is one base distant, so this may be a read error. The J gene is TRBJ1-4, the V gene TRBV29-1; TRBD1 aligns across 7 bases. The junction had 8 bases not matched to a gene; V was cut back by 7 bases and J by 6 bases. Per the germline V gene, CDR1 is SQVTM and CDR2 is ANQGSEA. The CDR3 sequence is 13 residues long. The CDR3 DNA sequence: TGCAGCGCCCCGACAGGGATTCATGAAAAACTGTTTTTT. Translation gives CSAPTGIHEKLFF.

This clonotype was found many times. The chain joins TRBV27 to TRBJ2-1; D may be TRBD2 (7 bases). Trimming pared 3 bases from V and 10 bases from J, leaving 13 bases between. Germline CDR1 is MNHEY and CDR2 is SMNVEV (reference sequence). The CDR3 sequence is 13 residues long. CDR3 amino acids: CASSLGGRGEQFF. CDR3 DNA sequence: TGTGCCAGCAGTTTGGGGGGGCGGGGCGAGCAGTTCTTC.

The V gene is TRBV7-3, the J gene TRBJ2-7; D gene uncertain. This CDR3 has 15 amino acids. Trimming stripped 5 bases from V and 7 bases from J, with 21 bases between. Germline lookup yields CDR1 SGHTA and CDR2 FQGTGA. CDR3 coding DNA: TGTGCCAGCAGCCCTGCCGCTCCCCAAAGAAATGAGCAGTACTTC. This gives the protein CASSPAAPQRNEQYF.

This clonotype appeared many times. V gene TRBV7-9 combines with J gene TRBJ1-1; weak D call: TRBD1 (5 bases). The germline V and J ends were trimmed by 1 base and 4 bases, with 13 bases remaining between them. The length of the CDR3 is 15 residues. Germline-derived CDR1 and CDR2 are SEHNR and FQNEAQ (reference sequence). Here the CDR3 reads CASSLVKGGATEAFF. CDR3 coding DNA: TGTGCCAGCAGCTTAGTCAAGGGCGGGGCCACTGAAGCTTTCTTT.

The J gene is TRBJ1-1, the V gene TRBV30, with D unclear. CDR3 length: 15 amino acids. Germline assignment: CDR1 GTSNPN and CDR2 SVGIG (reference sequence). The ends were cut back, 5 bases at V and 4 bases at J, with 20 bases in the middle. The CDR3 coding sequence is TGTGCCTGGTGGAGATTTATGGCCTGGGGCACTGAAGCTTTCTTT. This translates into CAWWRFMAWGTEAFF.

V and J are TRBV6-4 and TRBJ1-4, with D hard to call. V gave up 0 bases and J gave up 10 bases, with 6 bases separating them. The CDR3 runs to 12 residues. The germline gives CDR1 MRHNA, CDR2 SNTAGT. The CDR3 bases are TGTGCCAGCAGTGACTCGTGGGGAAAACTGTTTTTT. It specifies CASSDSWGKLFF.

There are many counts of this clonotype. The CDR3 nucleotides read TGTGCCAGCAGCTTAGAAGGAGGATATGGCTACACCTTC. This translates into CASSLEGGYGYTF. The V gene is TRBV7-2, the J gene TRBJ1-2; no firm D call. The CDR3 spans 13 residues. Germline V gene data show CDR1 as SGHTA and CDR2 as FQGNSA. V gave up 1 base and J gave up 5 bases, with 8 bases separating them.

This clonotype was counted only a few times. J is TRBJ2-3 and V is TRBV3-1; 9 bases align to TRBD2. V lost 2 bases, J lost 0 bases, and 6 bases stayed unmatched. This CDR3 is built from 17 residues. Germline assignment: CDR1 LGHDT and CDR2 YNNKEL (reference sequence). CDR3 residues: CASSQSSGGLSTDTQYF. The DNA of the CDR3 is TGTGCCAGCAGCCAATCCAGCGGGGGGCTAAGCACAGATACGCAGTATTTT.

This clonotype has at least ten counts. The chain links TRBV12-3 or TRBV12-4 to TRBJ2-1; D perhaps matches TRBD1 (5 bases). The V end was cut by 1 base, the J end by 7 bases, with 5 bases between. The CDR3 consists of 12 residues. CDR3 coding DNA: TGTGCCAGCAGTTTAGGACAGAATGAGCAGTTCTTC. It codes for CASSLGQNEQFF.

The sample holds a few counts of this clonotype. Since a much larger clone is just one base distant, this may be a read error. J is TRBJ2-1 and V is TRBV5-1, with 12 bases that match TRBD2. V was clipped by 4 bases and J by 9 bases; unmatched bases: 5. The CDR3 consists of 14 residues. From germline, CDR1 is SGHRS and CDR2 YFSETQ. CDR3 nucleotides: TGCGCCAGCAGCCTACTAGCGGGGGGTCCTGAGCAGTTCTTC. Translated: CASSLLAGGPEQFF. Supplemented by reference TRBV5-1 and TRBJ2-1, the full variable domain reads KAGVTQTPRYLIKTRGQQVTLSCSPISGHRSVSWYQQTPGQGLQFLFEYFSETQRNKGNFPGRFSGRQFSNSRSEMNVSTLELGDSALYLCASSLLAGGPEQFFGPGTRLTVL.

This clonotype has more than one count but fewer than ten. The rearrangement joins TRBV7-9 to TRBJ1-1; 10 bases fit TRBD1. The length of the CDR3 is 14 residues. Germline V CDR1 and CDR2: SEHNR, FQNEAQ (reference sequence). Trimming took 6 bases from V and 10 from J; bases not matched to a gene: 11. CDR3 residues: CASSLGNDRGRAFF. In DNA, the CDR3 is TGTGCCAGCAGTCTGGGCAATGACAGGGGGCGAGCTTTCTTT.

The chain couples TRBV6-5 to TRBJ2-7; D might be TRBD1 (5 bases). This CDR3 contains 14 residues. CDR1 and CDR2 from the germline V gene are MNHEY and SVGAGI. The V gene lost 1 base and the J gene lost 2 bases, with 9 bases spanning the gap. CDR3 amino acids: CASSYLGQTYEQYF. In DNA, the CDR3 is TGTGCCAGCAGTTACTTGGGGCAGACCTACGAGCAGTACTTC.

In its sample, this clonotype was seen a few times. The rearrangement uses TRBV5-1 and TRBJ1-3, with D unclear. The CDR3 spans 15 residues. The V end lost 0 bases, the J end lost 0 bases, and 7 bases lay between the germline ends. Germline CDR1 reads SGHRS; CDR2 reads YFSETQ. CDR3 protein: CASSLDRSSGNTIYF. CDR3 sequence (DNA): TGCGCCAGCAGCTTGGACAGAAGCTCTGGAAACACCATATATTTT.

This clonotype has just a few counts. The rearrangement links TRBV5-6 to TRBJ2-2; D is tentatively TRBD1 or TRBD2 (5 bases each). The CDR3 consists of 17 residues. Trimming shortened V by 3 bases and J by 3 bases, and 18 bases separated the two germline ends. From germline, CDR1 is SGHDT and CDR2 YYEEEE. The CDR3 spells CASSSGQTGPYTGELFF. For the CDR3, the DNA is TGTGCCAGCAGCTCCGGACAAACGGGGCCGTACACCGGGGAGCTGTTTTTT.

Turning to this clonotype: This may come from a read error, since a much larger clone is one base off. This chain connects TRBV20-1 to TRBJ2-7; D perhaps matches TRBD2 (6 bases). Trimming pared 6 bases from V and 7 bases from J, leaving 22 bases between. The CDR3 has 14 residues. Germline lookup yields CDR1 DFQATT and CDR2 SNEGSKA (reference sequence). CDR3 in DNA: TGCAGTGCCAAATCTGGAGGGGTAGGCATGGAGCAGTACTTC. This codes for CSAKSGGVGMEQYF.

This clonotype showed up just a few times. The gene calls are TRBV6-1 and TRBJ1-6; 7 positions match TRBD1. V trimming: 3 bases; J trimming: 0 bases; junction bases outside the gene matches: 8. Per the germline V gene, CDR1 is MNHNS and CDR2 is SASEGT. The CDR3 runs to 18 residues. CDR3 in DNA: TGTGCCAGCAGTGAGAGTGACAGGGAGTACTCCTATAATTCACCCCTCCACTTT. Protein sequence: CASSESDREYSYNSPLHF.

The chain employs TRBV6-5 and TRBJ2-3; D possibly corresponds to TRBD1 (6 bases). This CDR3 comprises 15 residues. Trimming removed 1 base at V and 2 bases at J, with 10 bases between. Germline V gives CDR1 MNHEY, CDR2 SVGAGI. The CDR3, as DNA: TGTGCCAGCAGTTACTGCGGACAGTACACAGATACGCAGTATTTT. Protein: CASSYCGQYTDTQYF.